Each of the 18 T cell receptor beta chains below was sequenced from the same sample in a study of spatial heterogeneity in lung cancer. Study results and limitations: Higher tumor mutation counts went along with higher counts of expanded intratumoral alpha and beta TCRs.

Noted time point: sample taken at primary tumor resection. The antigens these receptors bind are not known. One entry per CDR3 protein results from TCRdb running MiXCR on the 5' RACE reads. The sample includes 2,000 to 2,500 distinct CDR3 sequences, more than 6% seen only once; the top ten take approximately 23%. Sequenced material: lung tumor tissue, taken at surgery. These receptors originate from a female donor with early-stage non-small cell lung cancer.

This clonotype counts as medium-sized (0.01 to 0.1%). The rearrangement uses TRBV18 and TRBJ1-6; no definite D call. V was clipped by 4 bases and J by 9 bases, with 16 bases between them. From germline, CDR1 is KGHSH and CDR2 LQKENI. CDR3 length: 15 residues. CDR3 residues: CASSLDRQVGSPLHF. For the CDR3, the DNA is TGTGCCAGCTCACTCGATCGACAAGTCGGTTCACCCCTCCACTTT.

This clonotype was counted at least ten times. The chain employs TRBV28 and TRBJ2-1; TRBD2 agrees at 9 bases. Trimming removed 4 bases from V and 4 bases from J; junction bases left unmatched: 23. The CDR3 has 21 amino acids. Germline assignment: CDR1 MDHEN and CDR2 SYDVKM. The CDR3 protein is CASSSRRGVAGGPSNYNEQFF. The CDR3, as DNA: TGTGCCAGCAGTTCCCGCCGAGGTGTGGCGGGAGGGCCCTCAAATTACAATGAGCAGTTCTTC.

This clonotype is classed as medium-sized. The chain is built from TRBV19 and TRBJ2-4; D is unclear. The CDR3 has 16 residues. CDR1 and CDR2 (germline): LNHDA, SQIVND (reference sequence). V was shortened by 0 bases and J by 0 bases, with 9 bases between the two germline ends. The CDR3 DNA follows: TGTGCCAGTAGTATAGAAGTAGGGTTAGCCAAAAACATTCAGTACTTC. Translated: CASSIEVGLAKNIQYF.

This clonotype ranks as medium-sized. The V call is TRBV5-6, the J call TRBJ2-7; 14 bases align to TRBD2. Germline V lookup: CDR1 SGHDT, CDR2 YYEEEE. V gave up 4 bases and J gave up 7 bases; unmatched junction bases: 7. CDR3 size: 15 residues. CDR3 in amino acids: CASSPGLAGVSEQYF. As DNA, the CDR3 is TGTGCCAGCAGCCCGGGACTAGCGGGAGTCTCTGAGCAGTACTTC.

The CDR3 spells CASSLLQGRETEAFF. The CDR3 DNA follows: TGTGCCAGCAGCTTACTACAGGGGAGGGAAACTGAAGCTTTCTTT. The V and J genes are TRBV7-9 and TRBJ1-1; TRBD1 matches at 7 bases. This CDR3 has 15 residues. Germline trimming cut 2 bases from V and 5 bases from J; bases unmatched to any gene: 8. Germline V gives CDR1 SEHNR, CDR2 FQNEAQ (reference sequence).

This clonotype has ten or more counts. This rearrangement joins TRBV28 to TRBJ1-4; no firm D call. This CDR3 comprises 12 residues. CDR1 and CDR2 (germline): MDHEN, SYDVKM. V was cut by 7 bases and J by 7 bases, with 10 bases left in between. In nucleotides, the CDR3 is TGTGCCAGCAAAGCTATGGGTGAAAAACTGTTTTTT. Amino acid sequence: CASKAMGEKLFF.

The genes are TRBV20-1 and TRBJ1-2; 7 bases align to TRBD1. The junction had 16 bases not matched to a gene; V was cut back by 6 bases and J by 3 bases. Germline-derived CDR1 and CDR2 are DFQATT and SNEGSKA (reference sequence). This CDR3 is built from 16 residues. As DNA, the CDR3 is TGCAGTGCCAGCCAAACCCCGAGACAGGGAGACTATGGCTACACCTTC. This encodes CSASQTPRQGDYGYTF.

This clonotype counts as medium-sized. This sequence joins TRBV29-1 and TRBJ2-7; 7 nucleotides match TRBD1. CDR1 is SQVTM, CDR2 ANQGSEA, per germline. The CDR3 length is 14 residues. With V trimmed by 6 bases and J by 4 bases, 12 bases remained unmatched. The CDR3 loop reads CSVGHRGFCYEQYF. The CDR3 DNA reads TGCAGCGTGGGACACAGGGGTTTCTGTTACGAGCAGTACTTC.

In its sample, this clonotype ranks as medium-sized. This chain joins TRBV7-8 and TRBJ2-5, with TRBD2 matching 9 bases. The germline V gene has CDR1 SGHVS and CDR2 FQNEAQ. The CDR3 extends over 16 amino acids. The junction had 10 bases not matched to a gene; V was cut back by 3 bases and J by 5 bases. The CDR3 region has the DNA TGTGCCAGCAGCTTGTTAGCGGGAGCCACGGGGGAGACCCAGTACTTC. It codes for CASSLLAGATGETQYF.

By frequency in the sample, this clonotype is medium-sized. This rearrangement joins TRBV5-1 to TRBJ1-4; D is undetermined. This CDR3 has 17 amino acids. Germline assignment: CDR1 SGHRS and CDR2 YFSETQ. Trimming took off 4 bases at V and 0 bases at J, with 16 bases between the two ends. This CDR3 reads CASSVSWTDATNEKLFF. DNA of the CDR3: TGCGCCAGCAGCGTGAGCTGGACGGATGCAACTAATGAAAAACTGTTTTTT.

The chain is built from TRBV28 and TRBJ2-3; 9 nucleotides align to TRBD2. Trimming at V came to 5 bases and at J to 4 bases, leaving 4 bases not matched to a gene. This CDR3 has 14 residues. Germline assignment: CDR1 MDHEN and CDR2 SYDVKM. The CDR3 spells CASSDSGSPDTQYF. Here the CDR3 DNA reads TGTGCCAGCAGTGATAGCGGGAGCCCAGATACGCAGTATTTT.

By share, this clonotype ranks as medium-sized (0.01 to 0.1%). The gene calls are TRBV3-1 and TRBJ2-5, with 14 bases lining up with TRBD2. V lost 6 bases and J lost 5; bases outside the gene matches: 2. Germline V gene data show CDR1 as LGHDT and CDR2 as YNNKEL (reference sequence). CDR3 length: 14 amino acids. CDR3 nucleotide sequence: TGTGCCAGCAGACGGACTAGCGGGGGGGAGACCCAGTACTTC. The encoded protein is CASRRTSGGETQYF.

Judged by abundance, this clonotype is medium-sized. The CDR3 reads CASSLDPGLNQPQHF. CDR3 DNA: TGCGCCAGCAGCTTGGACCCAGGGCTCAATCAGCCCCAGCATTTT. The rearrangement links TRBV5-1 to TRBJ1-5; D might be TRBD1 (5 bases). CDR3 length equals 15 residues. Germline V CDR1 and CDR2: SGHRS, YFSETQ. Trimming cost V 0 bases and J 3 bases, with 10 bases left between them. Full variable domain (remainder filled in from reference TRBV5-1 and TRBJ1-5): KAGVTQTPRYLIKTRGQQVTLSCSPISGHRSVSWYQQTPGQGLQFLFEYFSETQRNKGNFPGRFSGRQFSNSRSEMNVSTLELGDSALYLCASSLDPGLNQPQHFGDGTRLSIL.

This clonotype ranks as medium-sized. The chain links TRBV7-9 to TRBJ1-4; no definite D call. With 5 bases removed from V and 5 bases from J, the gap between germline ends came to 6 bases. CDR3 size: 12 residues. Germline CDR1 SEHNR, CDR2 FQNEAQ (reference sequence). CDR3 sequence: CASSLQNEKLFF. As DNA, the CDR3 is TGTGCCAGCAGCCTACAGAATGAAAAACTGTTTTTT.

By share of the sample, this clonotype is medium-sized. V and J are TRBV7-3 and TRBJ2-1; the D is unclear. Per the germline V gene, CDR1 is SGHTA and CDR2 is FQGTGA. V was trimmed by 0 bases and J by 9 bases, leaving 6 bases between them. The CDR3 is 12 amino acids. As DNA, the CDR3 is TGTGCCAGCAGCTTAACGGAGTCTGAGCAGTTCTTC. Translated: CASSLTESEQFF.

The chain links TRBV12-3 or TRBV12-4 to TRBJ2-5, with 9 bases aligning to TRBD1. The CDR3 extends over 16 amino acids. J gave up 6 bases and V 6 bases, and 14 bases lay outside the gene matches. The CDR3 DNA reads TGTGCCAGCAGCCCCGACAGAGGGACAGGGCCGAAGACCCAGTACTTC. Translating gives CASSPDRGTGPKTQYF.

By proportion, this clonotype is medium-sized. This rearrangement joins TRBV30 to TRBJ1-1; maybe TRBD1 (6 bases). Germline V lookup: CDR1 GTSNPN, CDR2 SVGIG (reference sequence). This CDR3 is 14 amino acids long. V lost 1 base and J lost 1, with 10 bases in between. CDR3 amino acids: CAWSETGTNTEAFF. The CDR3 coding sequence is TGTGCCTGGAGTGAAACAGGGACGAACACTGAAGCTTTCTTT.

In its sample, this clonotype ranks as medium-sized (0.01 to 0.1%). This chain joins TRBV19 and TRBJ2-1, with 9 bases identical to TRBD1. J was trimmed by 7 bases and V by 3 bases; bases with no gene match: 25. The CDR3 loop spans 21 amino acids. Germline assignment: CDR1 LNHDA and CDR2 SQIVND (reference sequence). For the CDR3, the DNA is TGTGCCAGTAGTATTTCCCCCTACGGACAGGGGAGGGGGACGGGGGTAAATGAGCAGTTCTTC. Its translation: CASSISPYGQGRGTGVNEQFF.